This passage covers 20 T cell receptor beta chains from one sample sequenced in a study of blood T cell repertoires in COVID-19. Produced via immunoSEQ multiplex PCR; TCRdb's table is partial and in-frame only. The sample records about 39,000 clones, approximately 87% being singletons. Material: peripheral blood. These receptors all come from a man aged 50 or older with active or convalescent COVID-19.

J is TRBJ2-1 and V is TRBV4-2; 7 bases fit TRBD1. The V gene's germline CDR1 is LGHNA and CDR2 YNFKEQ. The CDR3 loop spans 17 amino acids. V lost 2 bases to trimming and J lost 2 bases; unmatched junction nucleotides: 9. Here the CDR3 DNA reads TGTGCCAGCAGCCAATTACCGACAGGGATTGCCTACAATGAGCAGTTCTTC. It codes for CASSQLPTGIAYNEQFF.

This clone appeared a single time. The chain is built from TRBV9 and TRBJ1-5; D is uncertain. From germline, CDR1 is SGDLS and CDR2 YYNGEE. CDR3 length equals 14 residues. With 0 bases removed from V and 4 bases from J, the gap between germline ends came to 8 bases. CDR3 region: CASSVAAGNQPQHF. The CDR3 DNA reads TGTGCCAGCAGCGTAGCTGCCGGGAATCAGCCCCAGCATTTT.

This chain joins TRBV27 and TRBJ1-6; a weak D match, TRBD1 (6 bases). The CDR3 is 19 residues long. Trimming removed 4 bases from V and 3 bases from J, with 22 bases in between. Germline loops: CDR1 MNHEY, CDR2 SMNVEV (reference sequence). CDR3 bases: TGTGCCAGCAGTTCACGAACAGGGACCGCGGGGGGCTATAATTCACCCCTCCACTTT. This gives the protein CASSSRTGTAGGYNSPLHF.

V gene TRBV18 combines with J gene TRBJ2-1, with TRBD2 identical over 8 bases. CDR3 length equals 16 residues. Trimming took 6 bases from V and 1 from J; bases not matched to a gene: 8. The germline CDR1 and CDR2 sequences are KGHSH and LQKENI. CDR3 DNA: TGTGCCAGCTCTCCAATGACTAGCGCTTCCTACAATGAGCAGTTCTTC. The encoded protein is CASSPMTSASYNEQFF.

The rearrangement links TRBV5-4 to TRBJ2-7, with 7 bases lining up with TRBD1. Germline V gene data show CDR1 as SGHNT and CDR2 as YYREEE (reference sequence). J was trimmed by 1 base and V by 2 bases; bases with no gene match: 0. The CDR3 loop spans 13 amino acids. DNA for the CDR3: TGTGCCAGCAGCTTACAGGGGTCCTACGAGCAGTACGTC. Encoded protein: CASSLQGSYEQYV.

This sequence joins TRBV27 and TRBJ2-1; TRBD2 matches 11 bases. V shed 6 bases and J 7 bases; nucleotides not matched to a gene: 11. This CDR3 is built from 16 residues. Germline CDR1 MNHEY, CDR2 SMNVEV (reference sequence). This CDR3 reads CASRLAGGPVRNEQFF. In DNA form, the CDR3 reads TGTGCCAGCAGATTAGCGGGGGGGCCCGTTAGGAATGAGCAGTTCTTC.

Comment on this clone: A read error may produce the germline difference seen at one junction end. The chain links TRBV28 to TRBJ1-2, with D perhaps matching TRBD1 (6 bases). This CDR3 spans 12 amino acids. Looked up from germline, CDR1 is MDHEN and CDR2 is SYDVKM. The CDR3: CASSFPRQVAIF. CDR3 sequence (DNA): TGTGCCAGCAGTTTCCCCCGACAGGTAGCGATCTTC.

In nucleotides, the CDR3 is TGCGCCAGCAGCTTGGGGACAGGGGTGTATCAGCCCCAGCATTTT. Translation: CASSLGTGVYQPQHF. The chain couples TRBV5-1 to TRBJ1-5; 9 bases line up with TRBD1. Germline V gene sequence: CDR1 SGHRS, CDR2 YFSETQ. The length of the CDR3 is 15 residues. V was pared by 0 bases and J by 5 bases, with 3 bases of the junction left unmatched.

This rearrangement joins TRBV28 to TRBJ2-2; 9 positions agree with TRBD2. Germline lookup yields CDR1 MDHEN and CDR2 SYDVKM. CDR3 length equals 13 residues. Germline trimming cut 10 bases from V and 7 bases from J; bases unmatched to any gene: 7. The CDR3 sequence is CATPGLANGELFF. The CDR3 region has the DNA TGTGCCACCCCGGGACTAGCCAACGGGGAGCTGTTTTTT.

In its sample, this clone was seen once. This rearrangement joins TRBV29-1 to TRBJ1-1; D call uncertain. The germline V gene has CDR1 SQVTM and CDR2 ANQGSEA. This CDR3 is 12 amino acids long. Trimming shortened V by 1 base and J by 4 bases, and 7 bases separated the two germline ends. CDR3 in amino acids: CSVEGRSTEAFF. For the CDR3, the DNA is TGCAGCGTTGAAGGCAGGTCCACTGAAGCTTTCTTT. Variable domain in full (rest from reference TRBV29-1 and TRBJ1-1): SAVISQKPSRDICQRGTSLTIQCQVDSQVTMMFWYRQQPGQSLTLIATANQGSEATYESGFVIDKFPISRPNLTFSTLTVSNMSPEDSSIYLCSVEGRSTEAFFGQGTRLTVV.

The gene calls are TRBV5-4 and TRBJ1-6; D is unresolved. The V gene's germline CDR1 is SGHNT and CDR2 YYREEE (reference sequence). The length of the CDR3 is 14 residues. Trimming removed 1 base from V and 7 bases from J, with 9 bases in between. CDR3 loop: CASSLLQLNSPLHF. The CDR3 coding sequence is TGTGCCAGCAGCTTGCTACAGCTCAATTCACCCCTCCACTTT.

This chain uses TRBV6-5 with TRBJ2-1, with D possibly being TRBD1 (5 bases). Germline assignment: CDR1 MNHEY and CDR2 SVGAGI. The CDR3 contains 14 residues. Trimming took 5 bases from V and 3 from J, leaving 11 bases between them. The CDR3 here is CASSPFDSYNEQFF. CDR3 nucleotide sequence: TGTGCCAGCAGTCCCTTTGACAGCTACAATGAGCAGTTCTTC.

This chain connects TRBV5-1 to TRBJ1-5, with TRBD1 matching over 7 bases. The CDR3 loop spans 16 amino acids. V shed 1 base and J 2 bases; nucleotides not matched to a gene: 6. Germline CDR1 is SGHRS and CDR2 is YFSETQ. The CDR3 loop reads CASSLIGGDGNQPQHF. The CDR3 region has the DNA TGCGCCAGCAGCTTGATAGGGGGCGACGGCAATCAGCCCCAGCATTTT.

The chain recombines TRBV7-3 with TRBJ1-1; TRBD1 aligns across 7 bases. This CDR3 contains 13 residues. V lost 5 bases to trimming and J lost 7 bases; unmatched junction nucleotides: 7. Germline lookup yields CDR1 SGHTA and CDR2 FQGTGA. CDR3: CASSRGQDREAFF. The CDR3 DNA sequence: TGTGCCAGCAGCCGTGGACAGGACCGTGAAGCTTTCTTT.

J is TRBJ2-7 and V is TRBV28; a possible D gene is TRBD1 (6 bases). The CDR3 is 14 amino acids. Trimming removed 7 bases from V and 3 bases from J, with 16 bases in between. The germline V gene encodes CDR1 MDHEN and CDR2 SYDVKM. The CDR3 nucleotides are TGTGCCAGCACTCCCGACGGGGACATCTACGAGCAGTACGTC. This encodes CASTPDGDIYEQYV.

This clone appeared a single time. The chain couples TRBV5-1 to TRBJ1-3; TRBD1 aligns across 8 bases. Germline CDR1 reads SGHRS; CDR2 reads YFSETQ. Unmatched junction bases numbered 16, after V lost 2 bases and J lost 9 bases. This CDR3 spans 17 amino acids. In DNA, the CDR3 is TGCGCCAGCAGCTTCACGGCAACAGGGGGAAGTTCGGGCACCATATATTTT. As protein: CASSFTATGGSSGTIYF.

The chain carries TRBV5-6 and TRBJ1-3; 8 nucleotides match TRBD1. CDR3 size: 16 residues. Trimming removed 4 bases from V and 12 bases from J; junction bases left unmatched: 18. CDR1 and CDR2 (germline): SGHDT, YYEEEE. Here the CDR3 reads CASSKAQGAHTTGIYF. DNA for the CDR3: TGTGCCAGCAGCAAAGCTCAGGGGGCTCATACCACTGGCATATATTTT. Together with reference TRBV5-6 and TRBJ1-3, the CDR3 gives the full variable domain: DAGVTQSPTHLIKTRGQQVTLRCSPKSGHDTVSWYQQALGQGPQFIFQYYEEEERQRGNFPDRFSGHQFPNYSSELNVNALLLGDSALYLCASSKAQGAHTTGIYFGEGSWLTVV.

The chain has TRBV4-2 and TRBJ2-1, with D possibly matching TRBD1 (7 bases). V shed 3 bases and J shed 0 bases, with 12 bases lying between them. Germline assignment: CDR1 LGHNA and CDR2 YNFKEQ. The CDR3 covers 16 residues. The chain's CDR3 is CASSHAGQSSYNEQFF. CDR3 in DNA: TGTGCCAGCAGCCACGCGGGACAGAGCTCCTACAATGAGCAGTTCTTC.

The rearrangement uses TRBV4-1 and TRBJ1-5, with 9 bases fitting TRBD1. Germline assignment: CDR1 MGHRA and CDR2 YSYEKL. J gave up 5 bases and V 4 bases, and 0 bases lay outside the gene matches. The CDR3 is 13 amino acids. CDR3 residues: CASSRTGDQPQHF. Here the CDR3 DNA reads TGCGCCAGCAGCCGGACAGGGGATCAGCCCCAGCATTTT.

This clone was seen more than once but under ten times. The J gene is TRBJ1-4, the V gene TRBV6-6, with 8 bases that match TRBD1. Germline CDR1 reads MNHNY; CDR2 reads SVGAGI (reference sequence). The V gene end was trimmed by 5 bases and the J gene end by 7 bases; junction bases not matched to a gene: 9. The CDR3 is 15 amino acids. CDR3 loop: CASSNIGQGGEKLFF. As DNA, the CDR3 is TGTGCCAGCAGTAATATTGGACAGGGTGGTGAAAAACTGTTTTTT.